The rows below give T cell receptor beta chains drawn from one sample of a study of STAT5B mutations in CD4+ large granular lymphocyte leukemia. Clones were sequenced by immunoSEQ multiplex PCR, and TCRdb holds only the in-frame ones, with some missing. This sample has 20,000 to 25,000 clones, with approximately 75% found just once. The sequenced sample was CD4+ T cells from blood buffy coats. These TCRs come from a human donor in good health. Each CDR3 is given without its conserved first and last residue.

V gene: TRBV6-6
J gene: TRBJ1-6
CDR3 protein: ASSYEAGSSPLH

V gene: TRBV7-2
J gene: TRBJ2-7
CDR3 protein: ASSSSGGSYEQY

V gene: TRBV30
J gene: TRBJ1-1
CDR3 protein: AWIRQGNTEAF

V gene: TRBV9
J gene: TRBJ1-4
CDR3 protein: ASSTSGVANEKLF

V gene: TRBV29-1
J gene: TRBJ2-1
CDR3 protein: SVDLTAYNEQF

V gene: TRBV9
J gene: TRBJ1-2
CDR3 protein: ASSVNNVNYGYT

V gene: TRBV10-3
J gene: TRBJ2-1
CDR3 protein: AISATLLADNEQF

V gene: TRBV19
J gene: TRBJ2-3
CDR3 protein: ASSMGTSSPTDTQY

V gene: TRBV4-1
J gene: TRBJ2-7
CDR3 protein: ASSQGQDYEQY

V gene: TRBV10-2
J gene: TRBJ1-1
CDR3 protein: ASSDLSRSSAF

V gene: TRBV4-1
J gene: TRBJ2-3
CDR3 protein: ASSQERPGMSQISQY

V gene: TRBV2
J gene: TRBJ2-1
CDR3 protein: ASNQRRDPGAEQF

V gene: TRBV11-3
J gene: TRBJ2-2
CDR3 protein: ASSLGGGLTGELF

V gene: TRBV5-1
J gene: TRBJ2-2
CDR3 protein: ASRPDANTGELF

V gene: TRBV5-1
J gene: TRBJ2-5
CDR3 protein: ASFKGTQHETQY

V gene: TRBV5-4
J gene: TRBJ2-3
CDR3 protein: ASSRAPGDTQY

V gene: TRBV6-6
J gene: TRBJ2-3
CDR3 protein: ASSSRGDTQY

V gene: TRBV6-5
J gene: TRBJ1-4
CDR3 protein: ASRTRGQGNEKLF

V gene: TRBV11-2
J gene: TRBJ1-2
CDR3 protein: ASSLMGLYGYT

V gene: TRBV5-1
J gene: TRBJ2-5
CDR3 protein: ASSPPLAGGGETQY

V gene: TRBV21-1
J gene: TRBJ2-7
CDR3 protein: ASSKARGGSSYEQY

V gene: TRBV19
J gene: TRBJ2-3
CDR3 protein: ASSRPDTGVDTQY

V gene: TRBV9
J gene: TRBJ2-7
CDR3 protein: ASSLRTSLASEQY

V gene: TRBV9
J gene: TRBJ2-7
CDR3 protein: ASSVGAGKAYEQY

V gene: TRBV5-1
J gene: TRBJ1-1
CDR3 protein: ASSLTQGVTEAF

V gene: TRBV11-3
J gene: TRBJ2-7
CDR3 protein: ASGPSLRSGKQQY

V gene: TRBV6-1
J gene: TRBJ2-1
CDR3 protein: ASSEIAGGNEQF

V gene: TRBV30
J gene: TRBJ1-1
CDR3 protein: AWSVRGNTEAF

V gene: TRBV7-9
J gene: TRBJ2-7
CDR3 protein: ASSLGDSGPYEQY

V gene: TRBV11-2
J gene: TRBJ2-2
CDR3 protein: ASSLGAGGHTGELF

V gene: TRBV20-1
J gene: TRBJ1-2
CDR3 protein: SANGVAGYT

V gene: TRBV7-6
J gene: -
CDR3 protein: ASSQKQGGPSYEQY

V gene: TRBV6-6
J gene: TRBJ2-1
CDR3 protein: ASRTAGERREQF

V gene: TRBV6-1
J gene: TRBJ2-1
CDR3 protein: ASSVSSGSHNEQF

V gene: TRBV5-4
J gene: TRBJ2-3
CDR3 protein: ASGGLTDTQY

V gene: TRBV7-6
J gene: TRBJ1-1
CDR3 protein: ASSLARRGTTEAF

V gene: TRBV28
J gene: TRBJ1-3
CDR3 protein: ASGGRLSGNTIY

V gene: TRBV7-9
J gene: TRBJ1-1
CDR3 protein: ASSFGGGNTEAF

V gene: TRBV6-6
J gene: TRBJ2-6
CDR3 protein: ASSYLVGVVANVLT

V gene: TRBV7-2
J gene: TRBJ2-1
CDR3 protein: ASSLGTVQGEQF